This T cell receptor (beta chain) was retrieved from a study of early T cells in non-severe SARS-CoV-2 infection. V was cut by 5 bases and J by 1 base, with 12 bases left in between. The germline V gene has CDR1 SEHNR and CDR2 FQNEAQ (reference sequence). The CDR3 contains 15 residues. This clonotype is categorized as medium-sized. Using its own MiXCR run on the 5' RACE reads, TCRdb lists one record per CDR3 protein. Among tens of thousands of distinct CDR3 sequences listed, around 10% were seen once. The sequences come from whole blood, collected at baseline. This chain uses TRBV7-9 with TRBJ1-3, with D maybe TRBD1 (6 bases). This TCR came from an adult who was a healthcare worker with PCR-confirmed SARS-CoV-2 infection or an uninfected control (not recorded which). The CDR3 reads CASSKQGASGNTIYF. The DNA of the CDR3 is TGTGCCAGCAGCAAACAGGGCGCATCTGGAAACACCATATATTTT.